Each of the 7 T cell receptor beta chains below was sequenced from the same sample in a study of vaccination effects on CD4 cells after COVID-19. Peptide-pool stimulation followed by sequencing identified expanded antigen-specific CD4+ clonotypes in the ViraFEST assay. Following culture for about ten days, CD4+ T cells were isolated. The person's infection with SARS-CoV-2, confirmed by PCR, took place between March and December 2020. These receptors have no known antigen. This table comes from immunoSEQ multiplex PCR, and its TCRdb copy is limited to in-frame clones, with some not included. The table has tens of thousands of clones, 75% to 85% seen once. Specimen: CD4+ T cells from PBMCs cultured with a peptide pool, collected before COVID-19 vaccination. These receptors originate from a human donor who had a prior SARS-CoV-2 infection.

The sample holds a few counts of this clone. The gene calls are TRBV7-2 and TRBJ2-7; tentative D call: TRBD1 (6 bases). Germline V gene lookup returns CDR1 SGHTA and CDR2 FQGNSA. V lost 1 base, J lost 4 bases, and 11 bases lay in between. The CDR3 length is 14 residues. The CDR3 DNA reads TGTGCCAGCAGCTTAGGACAGGTTACTTACGAGCAGTACTTC. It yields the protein CASSLGQVTYEQYF.

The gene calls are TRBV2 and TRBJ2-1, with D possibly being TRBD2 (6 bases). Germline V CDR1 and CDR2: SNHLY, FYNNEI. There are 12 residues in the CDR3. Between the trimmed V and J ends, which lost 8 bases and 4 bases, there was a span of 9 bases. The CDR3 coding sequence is TGTGCCAGCTGGGACTTTTACAATGAGCAGTTCTTC. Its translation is CASWDFYNEQFF.

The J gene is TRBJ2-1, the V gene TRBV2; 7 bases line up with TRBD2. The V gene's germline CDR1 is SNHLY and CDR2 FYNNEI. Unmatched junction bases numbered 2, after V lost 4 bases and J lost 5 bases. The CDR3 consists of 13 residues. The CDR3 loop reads CASSGLANNEQFF. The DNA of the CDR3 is TGTGCCAGCAGTGGACTAGCAAACAATGAGCAGTTCTTC. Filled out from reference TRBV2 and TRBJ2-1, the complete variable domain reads EPEVTQTPSHQVTQMGQEVILRCVPISNHLYFYWYRQILGQKVEFLVSFYNNEISEKSEIFDDQFSVERPDGSNFTLKIRSTKLEDSAMYFCASSGLANNEQFFGPGTRLTVL.

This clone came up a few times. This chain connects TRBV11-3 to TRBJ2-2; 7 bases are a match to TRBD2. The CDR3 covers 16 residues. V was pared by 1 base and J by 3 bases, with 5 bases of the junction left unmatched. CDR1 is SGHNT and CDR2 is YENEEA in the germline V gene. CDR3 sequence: CASSLGEGSDTGELFF. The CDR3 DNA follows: TGTGCCAGCAGCTTAGGGGAGGGCAGCGACACCGGGGAGCTGTTTTTT.

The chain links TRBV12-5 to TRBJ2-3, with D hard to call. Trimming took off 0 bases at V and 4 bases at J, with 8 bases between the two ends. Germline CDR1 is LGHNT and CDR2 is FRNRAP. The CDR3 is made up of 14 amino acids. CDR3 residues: CASGLVQGADTQYF. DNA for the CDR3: TGTGCTAGTGGTTTGGTACAAGGTGCAGATACGCAGTATTTT.

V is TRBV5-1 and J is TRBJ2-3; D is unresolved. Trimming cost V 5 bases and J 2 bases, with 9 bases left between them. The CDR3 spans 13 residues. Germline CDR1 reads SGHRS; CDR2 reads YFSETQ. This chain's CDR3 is CASSSDPTDTQYF. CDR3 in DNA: TGCGCCAGCAGTTCTGACCCCACAGATACGCAGTATTTT.

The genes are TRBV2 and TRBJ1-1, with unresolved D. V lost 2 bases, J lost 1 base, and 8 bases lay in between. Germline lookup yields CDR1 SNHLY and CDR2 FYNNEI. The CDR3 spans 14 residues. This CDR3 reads CASSELAGNTEAFF. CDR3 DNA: TGTGCCAGCAGTGAACTGGCAGGGAACACTGAAGCTTTCTTT.